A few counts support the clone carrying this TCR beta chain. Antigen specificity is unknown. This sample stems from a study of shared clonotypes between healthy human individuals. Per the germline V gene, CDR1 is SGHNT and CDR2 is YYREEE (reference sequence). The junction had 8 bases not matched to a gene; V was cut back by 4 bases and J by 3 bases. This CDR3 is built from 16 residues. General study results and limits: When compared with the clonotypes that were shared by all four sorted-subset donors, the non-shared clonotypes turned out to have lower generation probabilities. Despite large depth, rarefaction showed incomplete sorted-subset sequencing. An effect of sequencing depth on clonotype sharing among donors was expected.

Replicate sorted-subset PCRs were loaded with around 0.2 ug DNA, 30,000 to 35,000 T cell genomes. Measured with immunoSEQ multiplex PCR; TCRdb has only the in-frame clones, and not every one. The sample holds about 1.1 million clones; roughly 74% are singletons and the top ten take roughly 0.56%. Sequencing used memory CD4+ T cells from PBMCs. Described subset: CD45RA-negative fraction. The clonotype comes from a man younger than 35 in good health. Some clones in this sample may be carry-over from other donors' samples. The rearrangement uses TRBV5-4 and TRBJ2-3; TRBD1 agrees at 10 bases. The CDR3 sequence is CASSTMTGGRTDTQYF. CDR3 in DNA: TGTGCCAGCAGCACCATGACAGGGGGCCGAACAGATACGCAGTATTTT.